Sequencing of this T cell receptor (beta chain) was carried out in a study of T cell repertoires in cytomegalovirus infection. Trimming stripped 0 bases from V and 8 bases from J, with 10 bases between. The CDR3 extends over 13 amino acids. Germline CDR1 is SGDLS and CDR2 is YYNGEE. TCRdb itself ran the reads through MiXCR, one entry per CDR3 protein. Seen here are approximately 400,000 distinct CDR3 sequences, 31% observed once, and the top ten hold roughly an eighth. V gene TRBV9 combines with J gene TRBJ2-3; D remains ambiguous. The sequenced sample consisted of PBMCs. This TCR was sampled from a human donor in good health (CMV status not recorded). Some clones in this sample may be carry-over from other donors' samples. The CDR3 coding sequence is TGTGCCAGCAGCGTAGGGTTGCAAGGTACGCAGTATTTT. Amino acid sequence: CASSVGLQGTQYF.